This T cell receptor beta chain stems from a study of vaccination effects on CD4 cells after COVID-19. In the ViraFEST assay, antigen-specific CD4+ clonotypes were identified by expansion after peptide-pool stimulation. A roughly 10-day culture period preceded the isolation of CD4+ T cells. Nobody among the vaccine recipients had prior SARS-CoV-2 infection (nucleocapsid antibodies were negative). Cultivation was performed at 1.5 million to 2 million PBMC per well with approximately 10 IU/ml IL-2 and about 9.6 ug/ml peptides added. About this clone: Its antigen remains unknown.

The CDR3 runs to 15 residues. From germline, CDR1 is MGHRA and CDR2 YSYEKL. After removal of 5 bases from V and 7 bases from J, the junction contained 13 bases not matched to a gene. Sequencing was performed with immunoSEQ multiplex PCR; in TCRdb, only in-frame clones are kept and a portion is missing. The data show approximately 50,000 clones, with roughly 73% seen just once and about 6% held by the top ten. The clonotype was recovered from a human donor who received a COVID-19 vaccine. The genes are TRBV4-1 and TRBJ1-1; the match to TRBD1 covers 7 bases. Here the sequenced sample was CD4+ T cells from PBMCs cultured with HCoV-OC43 spike peptides, taken before COVID-19 vaccination. Subset meaning: HCoV-OC43 spike overlapping peptide pool stimulation. The CDR3 DNA reads as TGCGCCAGCAGCAATCCTGGGGGAGGGGGCAATGAAGCTTTCTTT. Encoded protein: CASSNPGGGGNEAFF.